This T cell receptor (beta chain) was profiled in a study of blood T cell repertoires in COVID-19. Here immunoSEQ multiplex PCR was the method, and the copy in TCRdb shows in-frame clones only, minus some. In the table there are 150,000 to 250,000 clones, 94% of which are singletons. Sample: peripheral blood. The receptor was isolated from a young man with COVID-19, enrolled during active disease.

The CDR3 sequence is CASSSRDRSTEAFF. CDR3 in DNA: TGTGCCAGCAGCTCTCGGGACAGGAGCACTGAAGCTTTCTTT. The chain uses TRBV21-1 and TRBJ1-1; the table names TRBD1, a call not compared with the DNA. TRBV21-1 is a pseudogene segment. The CDR3 covers 14 residues.